The present T cell receptor beta chain was sequenced within a study of response to subunit inactivated influenza vaccine. Germline V gene data show CDR1 as MDHEN and CDR2 as SYDVKM. V lost 7 bases and J lost 1, with 16 bases in between. The CDR3 loop spans 16 amino acids. TCRdb ran MiXCR on the RT-PCR reads and lists one entry per CDR3 protein. The sample lists approximately 520,000 distinct CDR3 sequences; more than 15% were seen once. This clonotype turned up a few times. Specimen: CD4+ T cells sorted from PBMCs, collected around 25 months after vaccination. The TCR comes from a man aged 50-75 years who received an inactivated influenza vaccine. The J gene is TRBJ2-2, the V gene TRBV28; D possibly corresponds to TRBD1 (6 bases). The CDR3 sequence: CASKQGQLGNTGELFF. CDR3 nucleotide sequence: TGTGCCAGCAAACAAGGACAGTTGGGGAACACCGGGGAGCTGTTTTTT.